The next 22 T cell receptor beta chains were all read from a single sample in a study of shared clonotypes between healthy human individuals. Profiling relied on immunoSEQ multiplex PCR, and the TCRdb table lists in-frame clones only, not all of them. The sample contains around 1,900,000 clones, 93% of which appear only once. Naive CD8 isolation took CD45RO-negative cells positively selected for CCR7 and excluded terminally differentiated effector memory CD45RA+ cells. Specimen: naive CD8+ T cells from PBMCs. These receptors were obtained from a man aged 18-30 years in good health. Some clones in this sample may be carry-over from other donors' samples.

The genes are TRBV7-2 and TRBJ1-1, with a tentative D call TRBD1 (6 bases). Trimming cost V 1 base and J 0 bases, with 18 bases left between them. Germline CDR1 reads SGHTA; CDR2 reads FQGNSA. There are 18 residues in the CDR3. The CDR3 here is CASSLGGGGLPMNTEAFF. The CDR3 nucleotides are TGTGCCAGCAGCTTAGGTGGGGGGGGCCTCCCCATGAACACTGAAGCTTTCTTT.

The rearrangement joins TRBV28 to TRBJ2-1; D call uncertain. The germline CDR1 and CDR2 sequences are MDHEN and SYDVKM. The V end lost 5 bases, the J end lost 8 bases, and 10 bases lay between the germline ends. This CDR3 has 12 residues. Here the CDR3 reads CASSPSLYEQFF. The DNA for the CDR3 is TGTGCCAGCAGTCCCTCTCTCTATGAGCAGTTCTTC.

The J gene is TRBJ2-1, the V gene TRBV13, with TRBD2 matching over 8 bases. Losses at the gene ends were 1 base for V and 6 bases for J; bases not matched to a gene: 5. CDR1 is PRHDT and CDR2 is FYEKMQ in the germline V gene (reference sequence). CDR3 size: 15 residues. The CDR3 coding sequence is TGTGCCAGCAGCTTAGCTGGCGGGAGGCCCAATGAGCAGTTCTTC. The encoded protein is CASSLAGGRPNEQFF. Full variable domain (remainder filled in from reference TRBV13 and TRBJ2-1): AAGVIQSPRHLIKEKRETATLKCYPIPRHDTVYWYQQGPGQDPQFLISFYEKMQSDKGSIPDRFSAQQFSDYHSELNMSSLELGDSALYFCASSLAGGRPNEQFFGPGTRLTVL.

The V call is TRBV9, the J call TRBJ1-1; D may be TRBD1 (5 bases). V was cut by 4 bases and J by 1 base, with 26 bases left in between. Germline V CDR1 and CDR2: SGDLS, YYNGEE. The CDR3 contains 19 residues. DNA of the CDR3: TGTGCCAGCAGCCCTTGGGGCAGGGCAGGACCCAAAAAGAACACTGAAGCTTTCTTT. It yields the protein CASSPWGRAGPKKNTEAFF.

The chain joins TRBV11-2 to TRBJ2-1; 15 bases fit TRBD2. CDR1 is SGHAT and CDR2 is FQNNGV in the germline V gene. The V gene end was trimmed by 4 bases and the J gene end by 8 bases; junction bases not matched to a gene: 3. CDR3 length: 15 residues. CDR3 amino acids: CASSSRTSGRDEQFF. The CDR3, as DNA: TGTGCCAGCAGCTCTAGGACTAGCGGGAGGGATGAGCAGTTCTTC.

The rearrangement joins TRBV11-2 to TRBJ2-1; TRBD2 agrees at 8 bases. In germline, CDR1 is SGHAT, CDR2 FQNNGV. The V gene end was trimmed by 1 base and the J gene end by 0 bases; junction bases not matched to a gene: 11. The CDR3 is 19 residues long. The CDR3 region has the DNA TGTGCCAGCAGCTTAGTACTAGCGGACTGGGGGAGCTCCTACAATGAGCAGTTCTTC. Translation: CASSLVLADWGSSYNEQFF.

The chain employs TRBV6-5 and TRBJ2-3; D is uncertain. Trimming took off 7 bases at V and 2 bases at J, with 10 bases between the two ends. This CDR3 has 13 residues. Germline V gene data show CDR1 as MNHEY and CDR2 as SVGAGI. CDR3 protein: CASTTGPTDTQYF. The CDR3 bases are TGTGCCAGCACCACCGGACCCACAGATACGCAGTATTTT.

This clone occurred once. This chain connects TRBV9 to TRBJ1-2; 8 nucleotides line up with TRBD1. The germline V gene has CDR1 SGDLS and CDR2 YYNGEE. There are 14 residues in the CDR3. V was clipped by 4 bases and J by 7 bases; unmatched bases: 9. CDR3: CASSPADRAAGYTF. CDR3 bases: TGTGCCAGCAGCCCTGCGGACAGGGCGGCTGGCTACACCTTC.

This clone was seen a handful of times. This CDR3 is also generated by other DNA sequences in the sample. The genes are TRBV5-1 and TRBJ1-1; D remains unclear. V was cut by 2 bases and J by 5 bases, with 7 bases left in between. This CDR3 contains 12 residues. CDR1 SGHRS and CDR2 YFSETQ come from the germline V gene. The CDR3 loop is CASSLYGTEAFF. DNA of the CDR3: TGCGCCAGCAGCTTATATGGGACTGAAGCTTTCTTT.

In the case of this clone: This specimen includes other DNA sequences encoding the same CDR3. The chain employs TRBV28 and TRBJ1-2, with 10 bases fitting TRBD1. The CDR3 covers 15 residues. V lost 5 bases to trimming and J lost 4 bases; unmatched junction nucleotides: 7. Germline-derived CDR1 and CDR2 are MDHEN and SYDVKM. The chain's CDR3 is CASSLGTGDFYGYTF. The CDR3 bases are TGTGCCAGCAGTCTAGGGACAGGGGACTTCTATGGCTACACCTTC.

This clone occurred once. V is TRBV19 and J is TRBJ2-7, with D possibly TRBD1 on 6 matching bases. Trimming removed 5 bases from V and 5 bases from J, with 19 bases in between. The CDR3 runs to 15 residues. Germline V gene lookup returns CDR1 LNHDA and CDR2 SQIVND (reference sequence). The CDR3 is CASSSPKQGFHEQYF. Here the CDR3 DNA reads TGTGCCAGTAGTTCTCCTAAACAGGGATTCCACGAGCAGTACTTC.

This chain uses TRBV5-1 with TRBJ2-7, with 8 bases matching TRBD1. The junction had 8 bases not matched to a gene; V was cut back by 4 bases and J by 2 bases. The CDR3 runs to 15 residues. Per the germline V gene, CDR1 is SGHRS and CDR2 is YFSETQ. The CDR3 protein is CASSPEGTGTYEQYF. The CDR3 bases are TGCGCCAGCAGCCCGGAAGGGACAGGCACCTACGAGCAGTACTTC. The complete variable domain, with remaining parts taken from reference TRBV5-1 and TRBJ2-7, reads KAGVTQTPRYLIKTRGQQVTLSCSPISGHRSVSWYQQTPGQGLQFLFEYFSETQRNKGNFPGRFSGRQFSNSRSEMNVSTLELGDSALYLCASSPEGTGTYEQYFGPGTRLTVT.

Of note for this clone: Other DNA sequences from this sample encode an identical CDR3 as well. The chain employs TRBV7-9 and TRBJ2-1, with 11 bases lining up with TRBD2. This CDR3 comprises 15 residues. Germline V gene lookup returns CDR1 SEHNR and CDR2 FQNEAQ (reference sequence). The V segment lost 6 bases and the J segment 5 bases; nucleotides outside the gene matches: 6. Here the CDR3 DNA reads TGTGCCAGCAGTTCTCGACTAGCGGGACACAATGAGCAGTTCTTC. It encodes CASSSRLAGHNEQFF.

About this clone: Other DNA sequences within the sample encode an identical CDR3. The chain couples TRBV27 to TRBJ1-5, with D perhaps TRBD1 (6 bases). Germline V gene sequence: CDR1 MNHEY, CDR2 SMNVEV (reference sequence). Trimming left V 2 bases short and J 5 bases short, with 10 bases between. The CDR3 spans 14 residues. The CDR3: CASSLGGGHQPQHF. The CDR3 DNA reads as TGTGCCAGCAGTTTAGGGGGGGGCCATCAGCCCCAGCATTTT.

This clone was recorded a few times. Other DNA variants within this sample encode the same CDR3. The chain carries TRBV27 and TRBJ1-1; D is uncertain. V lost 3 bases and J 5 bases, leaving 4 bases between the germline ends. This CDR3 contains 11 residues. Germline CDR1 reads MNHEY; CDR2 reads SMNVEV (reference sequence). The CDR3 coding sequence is TGTGCCAGCAGTTTCGGAACTGAAGCTTTCTTT. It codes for CASSFGTEAFF.

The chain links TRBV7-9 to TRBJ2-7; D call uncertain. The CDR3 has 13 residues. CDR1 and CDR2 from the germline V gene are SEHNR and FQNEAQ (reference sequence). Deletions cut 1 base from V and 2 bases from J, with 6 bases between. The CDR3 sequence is CASSLVFPYEQYF. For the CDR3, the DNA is TGTGCCAGCAGCTTAGTCTTCCCCTACGAGCAGTACTTC.

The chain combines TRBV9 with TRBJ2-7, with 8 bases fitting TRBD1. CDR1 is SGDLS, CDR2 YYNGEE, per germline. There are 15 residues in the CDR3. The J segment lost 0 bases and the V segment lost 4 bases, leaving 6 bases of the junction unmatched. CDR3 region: CASSPPGGYSYEQYF. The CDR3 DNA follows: TGTGCCAGCAGCCCCCCAGGGGGCTACTCCTACGAGCAGTACTTC.

In DNA, the CDR3 is TGTGCCAGGGGGGAAGAGACATACCGTACGCAGTATTTT. This sequence encodes CARGEETYRTQYF. The chain uses TRBV21-1 and TRBJ2-3. TRBV21-1 is described as a pseudogene. The CDR3 is made up of 13 amino acids.

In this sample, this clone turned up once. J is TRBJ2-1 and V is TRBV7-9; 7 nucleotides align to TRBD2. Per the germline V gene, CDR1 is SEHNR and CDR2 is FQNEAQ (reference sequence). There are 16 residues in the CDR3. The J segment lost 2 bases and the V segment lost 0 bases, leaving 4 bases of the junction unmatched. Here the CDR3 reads CASSLAGEGPYNEQFF. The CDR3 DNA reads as TGTGCCAGCAGCTTAGCGGGGGAGGGGCCCTACAATGAGCAGTTCTTC.

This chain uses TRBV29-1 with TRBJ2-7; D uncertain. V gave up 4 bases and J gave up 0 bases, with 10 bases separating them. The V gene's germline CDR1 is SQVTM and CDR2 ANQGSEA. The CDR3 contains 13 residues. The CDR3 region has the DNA TGCAGCGTTGTGCCAAGGAGCTCCTACGAGCAGTACTTC. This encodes CSVVPRSSYEQYF.

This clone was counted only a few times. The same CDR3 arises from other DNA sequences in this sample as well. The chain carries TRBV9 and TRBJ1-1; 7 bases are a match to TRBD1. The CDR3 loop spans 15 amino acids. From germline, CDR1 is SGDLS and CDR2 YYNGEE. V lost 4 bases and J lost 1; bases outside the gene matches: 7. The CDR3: CASSPWDSSNTEAFF. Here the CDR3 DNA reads TGTGCCAGCAGCCCCTGGGACAGTTCGAACACTGAAGCTTTCTTT. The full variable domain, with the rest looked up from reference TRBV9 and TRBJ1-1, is DSGVTQTPKHLITATGQRVTLRCSPRSGDLSVYWYQQSLDQGLQFLIQYYNGEERAKGNILERFSAQQFPDLHSELNLSSLELGDSALYFCASSPWDSSNTEAFFGQGTRLTVV.

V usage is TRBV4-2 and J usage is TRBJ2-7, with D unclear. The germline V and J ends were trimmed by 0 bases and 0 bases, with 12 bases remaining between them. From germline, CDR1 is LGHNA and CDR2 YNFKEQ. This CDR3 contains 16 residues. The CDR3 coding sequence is TGTGCCAGCAGCCAAGATCAACCATCTAGCTCCTACGAGCAGTACTTC. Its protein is CASSQDQPSSSYEQYF.